These 31 T cell receptor beta chains were all obtained from the same sample, sequenced in a study of identical twins. TCRdb independently ran MiXCR on the 5' RACE reads; one entry per CDR3 protein. Here the sample spans under 300,000 distinct CDR3 sequences, about 8% being singletons. These data were also filed under a second study, of yellow fever vaccine responses in identical twins.

The sequencing input was CD8+ T cells sorted from blood. All receptors come from a woman aged 18-30 years in good health.

The chain links TRBV29-1 to TRBJ1-1; no reliable D call. V was clipped by 5 bases and J by 4 bases, with 5 bases between them. From germline, CDR1 is SQVTM and CDR2 ANQGSEA. There are 10 residues in the CDR3. The CDR3 protein is CSVFSTEAFF. The CDR3 coding sequence is TGCAGCGTTTTCTCCACTGAAGCTTTCTTT.

Worth noting for this clonotype: Being one base from a much bigger clone, this may be a read error. V is TRBV21-1 and J is TRBJ2-3. TRBV21-1 is a pseudogene. The CDR3 consists of 12 residues. CDR3 DNA sequence: TGTGACAGCAGCTTACCCCCACATACGCAGTATTTT. It translates to CDSSLPPHTQYF.

This clonotype was seen at least ten times. The J gene is TRBJ2-1, the V gene TRBV29-1, with 12 bases that match TRBD2. This CDR3 has 16 amino acids. Germline V gene lookup returns CDR1 SQVTM and CDR2 ANQGSEA. J gave up 3 bases and V 1 base, and 4 bases lay outside the gene matches. CDR3 loop: CSVEGLLAGGYNEQFF. CDR3 sequence (DNA): TGCAGCGTTGAAGGATTACTAGCGGGAGGCTACAATGAGCAGTTCTTC.

This clonotype has ten or more counts. V is TRBV6-2 or TRBV6-3 and J is TRBJ2-1; D gene ambiguous. The CDR3 has 14 residues. Germline V gene lookup returns CDR1 MNHEY and CDR2 SVGEGT. With 5 bases removed from V and 4 bases from J, the gap between germline ends came to 12 bases. CDR3 amino acids: CASSLWTEYNEQFF. CDR3 DNA: TGTGCCAGCAGTCTTTGGACGGAATACAATGAGCAGTTCTTC.

This clonotype was observed many times. The V call is TRBV3-1, the J call TRBJ2-3, with 13 bases lining up with TRBD2. The CDR3 has 16 amino acids. V trimming: 4 bases; J trimming: 5 bases; junction bases outside the gene matches: 6. Germline V gene lookup returns CDR1 LGHDT and CDR2 YNNKEL (reference sequence). CDR3 loop: CASSLRTSGGIDTQYF. CDR3 bases: TGTGCCAGCAGCCTTAGGACTAGCGGGGGAATAGATACGCAGTATTTT.

The chain is built from TRBV21-1 and TRBJ2-5; the table's D call, TRBD1, has no DNA check behind it. TRBV21-1 is given as a pseudogene. CDR3 length equals 15 residues. This CDR3 is CASSNTGDTQETQYF. CDR3 DNA sequence: TGTGCCAGCAGCAACACAGGAGATACACAAGAGACCCAGTACTTC.

Here the CDR3 DNA reads TGTGCCAGCAGTTACCTTGGGACTAGCTCTACCTACGAGCAGTACTTC. The encoded protein is CASSYLGTSSTYEQYF. This chain joins TRBV6-5 and TRBJ2-7; 9 bases are shared with TRBD2. CDR3 length: 16 residues. In germline, CDR1 is MNHEY, CDR2 SVGAGI. Trimming took 2 bases from V and 2 from J; bases not matched to a gene: 7.

CDR3 residues: CATGDFKKETQYF. The CDR3, as DNA: TGTGCCACCGGGGACTTTAAGAAAGAGACCCAGTACTTC. The chain employs TRBV11-2 and TRBJ2-5, with a weak D call TRBD2 (6 bases). V was cut by 10 bases and J by 3 bases, with 15 bases left in between. Germline assignment: CDR1 SGHAT and CDR2 FQNNGV. The CDR3 loop spans 13 amino acids.

The genes are TRBV4-1 and TRBJ2-5, with TRBD1 identical over 8 bases. J was trimmed by 4 bases and V by 0 bases; bases with no gene match: 4. The CDR3 has 15 amino acids. Per the germline V gene, CDR1 is MGHRA and CDR2 is YSYEKL. This chain's CDR3 is CASSQDQGASETQYF. The CDR3 DNA reads as TGCGCCAGCAGCCAAGACCAGGGGGCGTCAGAGACCCAGTACTTC.

In the case of this clonotype: The junction differs from germline at one of its ends, possibly a read error. V and J are TRBV12-3 or TRBV12-4 and TRBJ2-6; TRBD1 matches 10 bases. The CDR3 contains 19 residues. The CDR3 DNA follows: TGTACCAGCAGTTTTGGACAGGGGGGCCCCCCCTCTGGGGCCAACGTCCTGACTTTC. Translating it yields CTSSFGQGGPPSGANVLTF.

V gene TRBV7-2 combines with J gene TRBJ2-5; D might be TRBD1 or TRBD2, each matching 5 bases. Trimming stripped 1 base from V and 3 bases from J, with 12 bases between. CDR1 and CDR2 from the germline V gene are SGHTA and FQGNSA. The CDR3 consists of 15 residues. CDR3 DNA sequence: TGTGCCAGCAGCTTAGGGGACGGGTCAGAAGAGACCCAGTACTTC. Encoded protein: CASSLGDGSEETQYF.

The CDR3 is CASSEPRLAPYNEQFF. The CDR3 coding sequence is TGTGCCAGCAGCGAACCTCGACTAGCGCCCTACAATGAGCAGTTCTTC. V and J are TRBV27 and TRBJ2-1, with TRBD2 matching 8 bases. The CDR3 loop spans 16 amino acids. The germline V gene has CDR1 MNHEY and CDR2 SMNVEV (reference sequence). Unmatched junction bases numbered 9, after V lost 6 bases and J lost 2 bases.

A few counts support this clonotype. This chain joins TRBV6-5 and TRBJ2-7, with D hard to call. The germline V gene encodes CDR1 MNHEY and CDR2 SVGAGI. CDR3 length: 13 amino acids. Trimming shortened V by 2 bases and J by 7 bases, and 12 bases separated the two germline ends. The CDR3 coding sequence is TGTGCCAGCAGTTACCAGGACGGCCGGGAGCAGTACTTC. Residues: CASSYQDGREQYF.

V and J are TRBV5-8 and TRBJ2-7, with TRBD1 identical over 8 bases. The V gene's germline CDR1 is SGHTS and CDR2 YDEGEE. Unmatched junction bases numbered 4, after V lost 1 base and J lost 4 bases. This CDR3 contains 14 residues. The CDR3 nucleotides are TGTGCCAGCAGCTTGCAGGGGGCAGGTTACGAGCAGTACTTC. It codes for CASSLQGAGYEQYF.

This clonotype was seen many times. This chain connects TRBV20-1 to TRBJ2-2; 8 positions agree with TRBD2. Germline lookup yields CDR1 DFQATT and CDR2 SNEGSKA (reference sequence). This CDR3 has 17 amino acids. J lost 5 bases, V lost 3 bases, and 14 bases had no gene match. The DNA of the CDR3 is TGCAGTGCTAGGCTTCTTACGAGCGGGGGCGATACCGGGGAGCTGTTTTTT. It is translated as CSARLLTSGGDTGELFF.

This clonotype was detected only a few times. The V gene is TRBV7-9, the J gene TRBJ2-2; 8 bases map to TRBD1. The CDR3 spans 14 residues. Per germline, CDR1 SEHNR and CDR2 FQNEAQ (reference sequence). V trimming: 5 bases; J trimming: 6 bases; junction bases outside the gene matches: 5. The CDR3 DNA sequence: TGTGCCAGCAGCATAGGACAGGGCTCCGGGGAGCTGTTTTTT. It is translated as CASSIGQGSGELFF.

The chain has TRBV20-1 and TRBJ2-1; 7 positions agree with TRBD2. The CDR3 loop spans 14 amino acids. The germline CDR1 and CDR2 sequences are DFQATT and SNEGSKA (reference sequence). The trim removed 5 bases at V and 8 bases at J, leaving 12 bases unmatched. The CDR3 here is CSARAGPGDDEQFF. CDR3 sequence (DNA): TGCAGTGCTCGAGCGGGACCCGGGGATGATGAGCAGTTCTTC.

The gene calls are TRBV28 and TRBJ2-2; D not resolved. The CDR3 runs to 14 residues. CDR1 and CDR2 (germline): MDHEN, SYDVKM. The germline V and J ends were trimmed by 6 bases and 7 bases, with 15 bases remaining between them. CDR3 sequence (DNA): TGTGCCAGCAGCCCCTCTGGTGGCGACGGGGAGCTGTTTTTT. This codes for CASSPSGGDGELFF.

Points on this clonotype: At one boundary the junction diverges from the germline segment, which might be a read error. The rearrangement links TRBV3-1 to TRBJ2-4; 14 bases are shared with TRBD2. Germline CDR1 is LGHDT and CDR2 is YNNKEL (reference sequence). The CDR3 covers 19 residues. CDR3: CATSQDLGTGTSGSDIQYF. In nucleotides, the CDR3 is TGTGCCACCAGCCAAGATCTTGGGACCGGGACTAGCGGGAGTGACATTCAGTACTTC.

This clonotype came up a few times. The rearrangement links TRBV7-9 to TRBJ2-1; tentative D call: TRBD1 (5 bases). Germline CDR1 SEHNR, CDR2 FQNEAQ (reference sequence). The ends were cut back, 5 bases at V and 6 bases at J, with 14 bases in the middle. This CDR3 has 14 residues. The CDR3, as DNA: TGTGCCAGCAGCCTACCATCCCAGGGCAATGAGCAGTTCTTC. It translates to CASSLPSQGNEQFF.

This clonotype was counted many times. The CDR3 loop reads CASSPSSVNTQYF. In nucleotides, the CDR3 is TGTGCCAGCAGTCCCTCCTCGGTAAATACGCAGTATTTT. V usage is TRBV12-3 or TRBV12-4 and J usage is TRBJ2-3; D gene ambiguous. This CDR3 has 13 amino acids. The V gene lost 5 bases and the J gene lost 7 bases, with 13 bases spanning the gap.

This clonotype was found many times. The chain joins TRBV11-2 to TRBJ1-2; D is ambiguous. CDR1 is SGHAT and CDR2 is FQNNGV in the germline V gene. The CDR3 spans 17 residues. V was cut by 0 bases and J by 3 bases, with 17 bases left in between. The CDR3 DNA reads as TGTGCCAGCAGCTTAGATCAAGATTATCGGGGTGACTATGGCTACACCTTC. Amino acid sequence: CASSLDQDYRGDYGYTF.

This clonotype turned up a few times. This chain links TRBV29-1 with TRBJ2-1; 7 bases line up with TRBD1. The CDR3 runs 13 residues. J lost 5 bases, V lost 4 bases, and 5 bases had no gene match. Germline V gives CDR1 SQVTM, CDR2 ANQGSEA. The DNA for the CDR3 is TGCAGCGTTGGACAGGGCCTCAACAATGAGCAGTTCTTC. It specifies CSVGQGLNNEQFF.

This clonotype appeared a few times. The chain links TRBV11-1 to TRBJ2-3; 9 bases align to TRBD2. Germline CDR1 reads SGHAT; CDR2 reads FQDESV (reference sequence). With V trimmed by 1 base and J by 5 bases, 7 bases remained unmatched. The CDR3 runs to 16 residues. The CDR3 bases are TGTGCCAGCAGCTTAGGGCGGGAGGGCCTTGAAGATACGCAGTATTTT. It yields the protein CASSLGREGLEDTQYF. Full variable domain (missing parts from reference TRBV11-1 and TRBJ2-3): EAEVAQSPRYKITEKSQAVAFWCDPISGHATLYWYRQILGQGPELLVQFQDESVVDDSQLPKDRFSAERLKGVDSTLKIQPAELGDSAMYLCASSLGREGLEDTQYFGPGTRLTVL.

This chain joins TRBV6-1 and TRBJ1-4; D might be TRBD1 (5 bases). Germline CDR1 reads MNHNS; CDR2 reads SASEGT. V lost 6 bases to trimming and J lost 8 bases, with 16 bases between them. The CDR3 is 14 amino acids. The CDR3 loop is CASSRDAPGEKLFF. DNA for the CDR3: TGTGCCAGCAGCCGGGACGCCCCGGGGGAAAAACTGTTTTTT.

This clonotype was observed a few times. The chain employs TRBV3-1 and TRBJ2-7, with TRBD1 identical over 9 bases. The CDR3 spans 15 residues. The J segment lost 5 bases and the V segment lost 4 bases, leaving 9 bases of the junction unmatched. The germline CDR1 and CDR2 sequences are LGHDT and YNNKEL (reference sequence). CDR3 amino acids: CASSRKQGAWDEQYF. In DNA, the CDR3 is TGTGCCAGCAGCCGGAAACAGGGGGCATGGGACGAGCAGTACTTC.

The chain recombines TRBV12-3 or TRBV12-4 with TRBJ2-3; 8 nucleotides align to TRBD1. With 2 bases clipped from V and 9 bases from J, the junction kept 4 bases outside the gene matches. The CDR3 sequence is 13 residues long. This CDR3 reads CASSLPTGDTQYF. Here the CDR3 DNA reads TGTGCCAGCAGTTTACCGACAGGGGACACGCAGTATTTT.

The chain employs TRBV12-5 and TRBJ2-3; D unresolved. Germline assignment: CDR1 LGHNT and CDR2 FRNRAP. The CDR3 runs to 12 residues. V was pared by 2 bases and J by 0 bases, with 0 bases between. The CDR3 DNA is TGTGCTAGTGGTTTGAGCACAGATACGCAGTATTTT. Its translation is CASGLSTDTQYF.

This clonotype was picked up a small number of times. The V call is TRBV6-2 or TRBV6-3, the J call TRBJ2-7; TRBD2 agrees at 7 bases. The CDR3 loop spans 14 amino acids. Germline loops: CDR1 MNHEY, CDR2 SVGEGT. V gave up 3 bases and J gave up 0 bases; unmatched junction bases: 2. The CDR3 protein is CASSYAGVSYEQYF. The DNA of the CDR3 is TGTGCCAGCAGTTATGCGGGAGTCTCCTACGAGCAGTACTTC.

J is TRBJ2-4 and V is TRBV20-1; D unclear. V lost 0 bases, J lost 9 bases, and 9 bases lay in between. The CDR3 length is 12 residues. Germline V gene sequence: CDR1 DFQATT, CDR2 SNEGSKA (reference sequence). This CDR3 reads CSAREASFIQYF. In DNA, the CDR3 is TGCAGTGCTAGAGAGGCGAGTTTCATTCAGTACTTC.

This clonotype occurred a few times. A read error may produce the germline difference seen at one junction end. The chain is built from TRBV7-7 and TRBJ2-5; D ambiguous. Germline assignment: CDR1 SSHAT and CDR2 FNYEAQ (reference sequence). The CDR3 runs 15 residues. CDR3 coding DNA: TGTGCTAGCAGCTTAGCTCTCCACTCTCAAGAGACCCAGTACTTC. Translating it yields CASSLALHSQETQYF.